The clone carrying this TCR beta chain was recorded many times. No antigen is known for it. Germline lookup yields CDR1 SGHTA and CDR2 FQGNSA. Trimming left V 5 bases short and J 3 bases short, with 17 bases between. The CDR3 covers 16 residues. The team produced cDNA through 5'RACE using 10-nucleotide random UMIs. One entry per CDR3 protein results from TCRdb running MiXCR on the 5' RACE reads. The data contain some 77,000 distinct CDR3 sequences, around a tenth of them singletons. This entry comes from a study of neurological immune-mediated disorders. General observations from the study: The highest TCR clonal expansion occurred in HTLV-1-associated myelopathy; multiple sclerosis fell below healthy controls.

The specimen was PBMCs. This rearrangement joins TRBV7-2 to TRBJ2-4, with D possibly called TRBD1 or TRBD2 (7 bases each). The receptor was isolated from a man aged 50 to 59 in good health. CDR3 loop: CASSTGEGRGKNIQYF. The DNA of the CDR3 is TGTGCCAGCAGCACAGGGGAGGGGCGAGGCAAAAACATTCAGTACTTC.